Below, 30 T cell receptor beta chains from the same sample are listed, as sequenced in a study of cytomegalovirus exposure and HLA in healthy donors. Data came from immunoSEQ multiplex PCR; TCRdb stores just in-frame clones and leaves some out. The sample contains 120,000 or so clones, around nine tenths of which appear only once. The sample taken for sequencing was PBMCs. The receptors were gathered from a woman between 18 and 29 years old in good health and CMV-seronegative.

The V gene is TRBV28, the J gene TRBJ2-7, with TRBD1 identical over 11 bases. This CDR3 has 14 amino acids. Germline V gene sequence: CDR1 MDHEN, CDR2 SYDVKM. Trimming at V came to 3 bases and at J to 6 bases, leaving 4 bases not matched to a gene. The CDR3 DNA follows: TGTGCCAGCAGTTTTCAGGACAGGGGGCTCGAGCAGTACTTC. This sequence encodes CASSFQDRGLEQYF.

The chain is built from TRBV19 and TRBJ1-4; weak D call: TRBD1 (5 bases). V was trimmed by 8 bases and J by 4 bases, leaving 14 bases between them. The CDR3 extends over 14 amino acids. Germline V CDR1 and CDR2: LNHDA, SQIVND (reference sequence). The CDR3 nucleotides are TGTGCCAGTTCCCCGACAGCCCTTAATGAAAAACTGTTTTTT. It specifies CASSPTALNEKLFF.

The V call is TRBV28, the J call TRBJ1-5; maybe TRBD1 (5 bases). The CDR3 is made up of 16 amino acids. V lost 5 bases, J lost 0 bases, and 14 bases lay in between. CDR1 and CDR2 (germline): MDHEN, SYDVKM. In DNA, the CDR3 is TGTGCCAGCAGTCCCGGGACGGGGGGTAGCAATCAGCCCCAGCATTTT. Amino acids: CASSPGTGGSNQPQHF.

This clone was seen once. V and J are TRBV15 and TRBJ2-7; 8 nucleotides agree with TRBD1. V lost 1 base and J lost 0; bases outside the gene matches: 5. The CDR3 extends over 16 amino acids. Looked up from germline, CDR1 is LNHNV and CDR2 is YYDKDF (reference sequence). In DNA, the CDR3 is TGTGCCACCAGCAGAGCCATTGGGACAGGCTCCTACGAGCAGTACTTC. Translated: CATSRAIGTGSYEQYF. Supplemented by reference TRBV15 and TRBJ2-7, the full variable domain reads DAMVIQNPRYQVTQFGKPVTLSCSQTLNHNVMYWYQQKSSQAPKLLFHYYDKDFNNEADTPDNFQSRRPNTSFCFLDIRSPGLGDTAMYLCATSRAIGTGSYEQYFGPGTRLTVT.

This clone has just one count. The CDR3, as DNA: TGTGCCAGCAGCCCGACTAGCGACAATCAAGAGACCCAGTACTTC. This sequence encodes CASSPTSDNQETQYF. The rearrangement links TRBV28 to TRBJ2-5; 8 bases line up with TRBD2. This CDR3 comprises 15 residues. V trimming: 6 bases; J trimming: 2 bases; junction bases outside the gene matches: 8. From germline, CDR1 is MDHEN and CDR2 SYDVKM.

The chain uses TRBV6-5 and TRBJ2-3, with a possible D match to TRBD2 (6 bases). V was cut by 7 bases and J by 2 bases, with 13 bases left in between. The CDR3 runs 14 residues. Germline V gene sequence: CDR1 MNHEY, CDR2 SVGAGI. The CDR3 reads CASNPGLLTDTQYF. Written as DNA, the CDR3 is TGTGCCAGCAATCCGGGACTCCTCACAGATACGCAGTATTTT.

J is TRBJ1-5 and V is TRBV6-5; maybe TRBD1 (6 bases). V dropped 2 bases and J dropped 6 bases, with 14 bases sitting between them. The CDR3 contains 15 residues. Germline V CDR1 and CDR2: MNHEY, SVGAGI. CDR3 sequence: CASSYKGEGGQPQHF. In DNA form, the CDR3 reads TGTGCCAGCAGTTACAAGGGGGAGGGGGGTCAGCCCCAGCATTTT.

The chain carries TRBV2 and TRBJ2-7; TRBD1 aligns across 9 bases. Trimming cost V 2 bases and J 5 bases; bases outside gene matches: 10. Germline-derived CDR1 and CDR2 are SNHLY and FYNNEI. The CDR3 loop spans 16 amino acids. CDR3 sequence: CASSEYFGTGYHEQYF. The CDR3, as DNA: TGTGCCAGCAGTGAATATTTCGGGACAGGGTACCACGAGCAGTACTTC.

This clone has a handful of counts. The gene calls are TRBV6-6 and TRBJ2-1; D gene ambiguous. V lost 4 bases and J lost 13, with 11 bases in between. Per the germline V gene, CDR1 is MNHNY and CDR2 is SVGAGI (reference sequence). The CDR3 has 11 amino acids. The CDR3 here is CASSSSSTQFF. CDR3 bases: TGTGCCAGCAGTTCGTCCTCGACACAGTTCTTC.

The CDR3 nucleotides read TGTGCCAGCAGCAGGGGGGAGCCCCAGCATTTT. The encoded protein is CASSRGEPQHF. The chain recombines TRBV21-1 with TRBJ1-5. TRBV21-1 is designated a pseudogene. CDR3 length: 11 residues.

This clone was recorded only once. The chain employs TRBV9 and TRBJ2-7; unclear D gene. From germline, CDR1 is SGDLS and CDR2 YYNGEE. The length of the CDR3 is 14 residues. V shed 0 bases and J shed 1 base, with 8 bases lying between them. Here the CDR3 reads CASSVAPLSYEQYF. The CDR3 DNA reads as TGTGCCAGCAGCGTAGCTCCCCTGTCCTACGAGCAGTACTTC.

This clone was observed a few times. The V call is TRBV7-9, the J call TRBJ2-7, with D unclear. V was shortened by 6 bases and J by 5 bases, with 5 bases between the two germline ends. CDR1 is SEHNR, CDR2 FQNEAQ, per germline (reference sequence). This CDR3 comprises 10 residues. As DNA, the CDR3 is TGTGCCAGCAGTCCCGACGAGCAGTACTTC. It specifies CASSPDEQYF.

The V call is TRBV5-5, the J call TRBJ1-1; D is uncertain. The germline gives CDR1 SGHKS, CDR2 YYEKEE (reference sequence). There are 16 residues in the CDR3. V lost 4 bases to trimming and J lost 7 bases, with 23 bases between them. This chain's CDR3 is CASSMAPNPGGDEAFF. CDR3 DNA sequence: TGTGCCAGCAGCATGGCACCTAACCCGGGAGGAGATGAAGCTTTCTTT.

This chain connects TRBV27 to TRBJ1-1; 7 bases align to TRBD1. V lost 5 bases, J lost 3 bases, and 9 bases stayed unmatched. CDR3 length equals 15 residues. Germline CDR1 MNHEY, CDR2 SMNVEV (reference sequence). In nucleotides, the CDR3 is TGTGCCAGCAGTGCCAGACAGGGTTGGGACACTGAAGCTTTCTTT. Encoded protein: CASSARQGWDTEAFF.

The rearrangement joins TRBV4-3 to TRBJ2-7; 7 positions match TRBD1. The CDR3 totals 13 residues. Trimming removed 4 bases from V and 6 bases from J; junction bases left unmatched: 6. Germline V lookup: CDR1 LGHNA, CDR2 YSLEER. The CDR3 here is CASSPTRGREQYF. DNA of the CDR3: TGCGCCAGCAGCCCCACGAGGGGGCGCGAGCAGTACTTC.

The rearrangement joins TRBV11-2 to TRBJ2-7; D remains unclear. The CDR3 totals 13 residues. In germline, CDR1 is SGHAT, CDR2 FQNNGV. The germline V and J ends were trimmed by 0 bases and 2 bases, with 5 bases remaining between them. The CDR3 spells CASSLDRAYEQYF. Here the CDR3 DNA reads TGTGCCAGCAGCTTAGATCGAGCCTACGAGCAGTACTTC.

This clone has more than one count but fewer than ten. The chain joins TRBV6-6 to TRBJ1-2, with D tentatively TRBD1 (5 bases). V lost 2 bases and J 3 bases, leaving 10 bases between the germline ends. CDR1 is MNHNY and CDR2 is SVGAGI in the germline V gene (reference sequence). The CDR3 spans 14 residues. The CDR3: CASSYQETDYGYTF. For the CDR3, the DNA is TGTGCCAGCAGTTACCAAGAGACAGACTATGGCTACACCTTC.

V usage is TRBV29-1 and J usage is TRBJ1-1; 7 bases map to TRBD1. The germline V gene encodes CDR1 SQVTM and CDR2 ANQGSEA. This CDR3 comprises 14 residues. V lost 4 bases to trimming and J lost 0 bases; unmatched junction nucleotides: 5. CDR3 loop: CSVVRQGMNTEAFF. CDR3 sequence (DNA): TGCAGCGTTGTGAGACAGGGCATGAACACTGAAGCTTTCTTT.

This clone has more than one count but fewer than ten. This rearrangement joins TRBV21-1 to TRBJ1-1; the table's TRBD1 call for D was not verified on the DNA. TRBV21-1 is a recognized pseudogene. The CDR3 has 17 amino acids. DNA of the CDR3: TGTGCCAGCAGCAAAGCTATTATTCAGGGAAAGAACACTGAAGCTTTCTTT. This codes for CASSKAIIQGKNTEAFF.

The chain recombines TRBV27 with TRBJ1-4; D remains unclear. Germline V gene sequence: CDR1 MNHEY, CDR2 SMNVEV (reference sequence). The germline V and J ends were trimmed by 5 bases and 8 bases, with 18 bases remaining between them. This CDR3 contains 15 residues. The CDR3 here is CASSPPPKPGEKLFF. Written as DNA, the CDR3 is TGTGCCAGCAGTCCCCCCCCAAAGCCGGGGGAAAAACTGTTTTTT.

The rearrangement joins TRBV6-4 to TRBJ1-2; TRBD1 matches 7 bases. CDR3 length: 13 residues. J was trimmed by 5 bases and V by 6 bases; bases with no gene match: 6. The V gene's germline CDR1 is MRHNA and CDR2 SNTAGT. CDR3 in amino acids: CASRDEQGYGYTF. The CDR3 coding sequence is TGTGCCAGCAGGGACGAACAGGGGTATGGCTACACCTTC.

The genes are TRBV15 and TRBJ2-5, with a possible D match to TRBD2 (5 bases). The CDR3 loop spans 15 amino acids. CDR1 LNHNV and CDR2 YYDKDF come from the germline V gene (reference sequence). V dropped 1 base and J dropped 4 bases, with 13 bases sitting between them. CDR3 sequence (DNA): TGTGCCACCAGCAGAGGGGTTGGAGGTGTAGAGACCCAGTACTTC. Its translation: CATSRGVGGVETQYF.

This sequence joins TRBV28 and TRBJ1-5, with 9 positions matching TRBD1. Germline V lookup: CDR1 MDHEN, CDR2 SYDVKM. The CDR3 covers 19 residues. J was trimmed by 4 bases and V by 5 bases; bases with no gene match: 18. The CDR3 DNA follows: TGTGCCAGCAGTCCACGGGACAGGGTCGAACGGGGGAGTAATCAGCCCCAGCATTTT. Protein: CASSPRDRVERGSNQPQHF.

V and J are TRBV5-1 and TRBJ1-2; perhaps TRBD1 as D (6 bases). V lost 0 bases and J lost 7, with 10 bases in between. The CDR3 is 13 amino acids. Per the germline V gene, CDR1 is SGHRS and CDR2 is YFSETQ. In DNA form, the CDR3 reads TGCGCCAGCAGCTTGGAACAGGGAAGTGGCTACACCTTC. Encoded protein: CASSLEQGSGYTF.

The V call is TRBV4-1, the J call TRBJ1-1; unclear D gene. V lost 0 bases, J lost 0 bases, and 5 bases lay in between. CDR1 and CDR2 from the germline V gene are MGHRA and YSYEKL. This CDR3 is 14 amino acids long. The CDR3 nucleotides read TGCGCCAGCAGCCAAGATTCAGTGAACACTGAAGCTTTCTTT. It is translated as CASSQDSVNTEAFF.

V usage is TRBV5-1 and J usage is TRBJ1-1; 9 positions agree with TRBD1. The germline V gene encodes CDR1 SGHRS and CDR2 YFSETQ. The CDR3 has 14 residues. V shed 4 bases and J 5 bases; nucleotides not matched to a gene: 6. CDR3 sequence (DNA): TGCGCCAGCAGCAGGGGGACAGGGAGGACTGAAGCTTTCTTT. Protein product: CASSRGTGRTEAFF. The whole variable domain, filled in from reference TRBV5-1 and TRBJ1-1, reads KAGVTQTPRYLIKTRGQQVTLSCSPISGHRSVSWYQQTPGQGLQFLFEYFSETQRNKGNFPGRFSGRQFSNSRSEMNVSTLELGDSALYLCASSRGTGRTEAFFGQGTRLTVV.

The chain has TRBV6-1 and TRBJ2-7, with D hard to call. Germline CDR1 MNHNS, CDR2 SASEGT. Trimming took 4 bases from V and 5 from J, leaving 15 bases between them. The CDR3 length is 14 residues. CDR3 nucleotides: TGTGCCAGCAGTGGGCGACACCCTACCCACGAGCAGTACTTC. Its protein is CASSGRHPTHEQYF.

The genes are TRBV15 and TRBJ2-5; 9 bases align to TRBD2. Germline lookup yields CDR1 LNHNV and CDR2 YYDKDF (reference sequence). J lost 5 bases, V lost 11 bases, and 18 bases had no gene match. CDR3 length: 16 residues. DNA of the CDR3: TGTGCCTTGAGTGAGCGGAGCGGGGGGTTTCGGGAGACCCAGTACTTC. Translated: CALSERSGGFRETQYF. Full variable domain (rest looked up from reference TRBV15 and TRBJ2-5): DAMVIQNPRYQVTQFGKPVTLSCSQTLNHNVMYWYQQKSSQAPKLLFHYYDKDFNNEADTPDNFQSRRPNTSFCFLDIRSPGLGDTAMYLCALSERSGGFRETQYFGPGTRLLVL.

The chain uses TRBV7-3 and TRBJ2-1; D might be TRBD2 (5 bases). Germline CDR1 and CDR2: SGHTA and FQGTGA. The CDR3 extends over 15 amino acids. The V end was cut by 2 bases, the J end by 10 bases, with 18 bases between. The DNA of the CDR3 is TGTGCCAGCAGCTTATCTATGAGGGAGCGCGGCGAGCAGTTCTTC. It codes for CASSLSMRERGEQFF.

The chain combines TRBV6-1 with TRBJ1-2; D may be TRBD1 (5 bases). Trimming shortened V by 1 base and J by 4 bases, and 13 bases separated the two germline ends. The CDR3 length is 15 residues. Germline V gives CDR1 MNHNS, CDR2 SASEGT. The CDR3 is CASSEGGRSSYGYTF. The CDR3 DNA follows: TGTGCCAGCAGTGAAGGGGGGAGGAGCAGCTATGGCTACACCTTC.